This TCR beta chain was captured in a study of shared clonotypes between healthy human individuals. Clones were read by immunoSEQ multiplex PCR, and TCRdb kept only the in-frame ones, dropping some. The table lists 740,000 or so clones, about 80% of them singletons. With V trimmed by 9 bases and J by 0 bases, 7 bases remained unmatched. The CDR3 covers 14 residues. From germline, CDR1 is LNHDA and CDR2 SQIVND (reference sequence). The sample consisted of memory CD4+ T cells sorted from blood. Subset specified: CD45RA-negative fraction. This clonotype was sampled from a woman under 40 in good health. V and J are TRBV19 and TRBJ1-1; TRBD1 matches at 7 bases. In nucleotides, the CDR3 is TGTGCCAGGAGGGACAGCTCCTTGAACACTGAAGCTTTCTTT. It translates to CARRDSSLNTEAFF.